This T cell receptor beta chain is from a study of type 1 regulatory T cells. At the level of the study: This in vitro CD4 product, T-allo10, is enriched for Tr1 cells and alloantigen-specific.

General study points: Compared with non-Tr1 cells, Tr1 cells showed a narrower TCR repertoire.

TCRdb reanalysed the reads using MiXCR and keeps one entry per CDR3 protein. The table includes fewer than 75,000 distinct CDR3 sequences, 45% to 50% detected once. About this clonotype itself: The antigen remains undetermined.

This receptor was taken from a human donor in good health. Sequencing was carried out using cultured non-Tr1 T cells, either the whole culture or a sorted T cell fraction (not recorded which).

CDR3 coding DNA: TGTGCCAGCAGCTTCCGGCCAGGGGCGATAAACATTCAGTACTTC. As protein: CASSFRPGAINIQYF. The chain links TRBV7-2 to TRBJ2-4, with D tentatively TRBD1 (6 bases). CDR1 and CDR2 (germline): SGHTA, FQGNSA. This CDR3 has 15 residues. V gave up 3 bases and J gave up 6 bases, with 15 bases separating them.